The 31 T cell receptor beta chains below all came from one sample that was sequenced in a study of blood T cell repertoires in COVID-19. TCRdb's copy holds only in-frame clones and misses some; the assay was immunoSEQ multiplex PCR. Counted here are around 100,000 clones, less than 80% occurring once; the ten biggest clones make up 20% to 25%. Sample: peripheral blood. The receptors stem from a man in his 70s with active or convalescent COVID-19.

This clone turned up a few times. Other DNA sequences in this sample translate to the same CDR3. This chain links TRBV5-1 with TRBJ2-2, with 8 nucleotides matching TRBD1. The junction had 2 bases not matched to a gene; V was cut back by 3 bases and J by 1 base. Germline-derived CDR1 and CDR2 are SGHRS and YFSETQ. The CDR3 is 15 amino acids. The DNA for the CDR3 is TGCGCCAGCAGCTCCGGGACAGGGAACACCGGGGAGCTGTTTTTT. This encodes CASSSGTGNTGELFF.

This chain uses TRBV7-9 with TRBJ1-1; 11 nucleotides agree with TRBD1. Germline V gives CDR1 SEHNR, CDR2 FQNEAQ (reference sequence). The V segment lost 5 bases and the J segment 0 bases; nucleotides outside the gene matches: 14. The CDR3 has 19 residues. CDR3 region: CASSPKGQGEIYVNTEAFF. CDR3 in DNA: TGTGCCAGCAGCCCAAAGGGACAGGGGGAGATATACGTGAACACTGAAGCTTTCTTT. The full variable domain, rest sourced from reference TRBV7-9 and TRBJ1-1, is DTGVSQNPRHKITKRGQNVTFRCDPISEHNRLYWYRQTLGQGPEFLTYFQNEAQLEKSRLLSDRFSAERPKGSFSTLEIQRTEQGDSAMYLCASSPKGQGEIYVNTEAFFGQGTRLTVV.

J is TRBJ2-7 and V is TRBV12-3 or TRBV12-4; no clear D. Trimming pared 5 bases from V and 5 bases from J, leaving 10 bases between. This CDR3 contains 12 residues. The DNA of the CDR3 is TGTGCCAGCAGTCTCGGTGCCCACGAGCAGTACTTC. This sequence encodes CASSLGAHEQYF.

This clone was counted once. The rearrangement joins TRBV13 to TRBJ2-7, with TRBD2 identical over 7 bases. V gave up 0 bases and J gave up 2 bases; unmatched junction bases: 1. The CDR3 spans 14 residues. Germline CDR1 is PRHDT and CDR2 is FYEKMQ (reference sequence). The CDR3 loop is CASSLGRGTYEQYF. DNA for the CDR3: TGTGCCAGCAGCTTAGGGCGGGGGACCTACGAGCAGTACTTC.

The chain recombines TRBV5-1 with TRBJ1-6; no clear D. The CDR3 is 14 residues long. Trimming cost V 4 bases and J 10 bases, with 15 bases left between them. Germline assignment: CDR1 SGHRS and CDR2 YFSETQ. The CDR3 is CASSPGEGGSPLHF. The DNA of the CDR3 is TGCGCCAGCAGCCCTGGGGAGGGAGGGTCACCCCTCCACTTT.

V usage is TRBV2 and J usage is TRBJ1-1; 11 bases fit TRBD1. Per germline, CDR1 SNHLY and CDR2 FYNNEI. This CDR3 spans 13 amino acids. With 5 bases clipped from V and 7 bases from J, the junction kept 3 bases outside the gene matches. The CDR3 nucleotides read TGTGCCAGCAGTCGGGACAGGGGGTTTGAAGCTTTCTTT. It specifies CASSRDRGFEAFF.

The J gene is TRBJ1-5, the V gene TRBV2; no reliable D call. The V and J ends lost 0 bases and 3 bases respectively, with 15 bases between them. CDR3 size: 17 residues. Germline CDR1 reads SNHLY; CDR2 reads FYNNEI. The CDR3 sequence: CASSEARGNGNNQPQHF. In nucleotides, the CDR3 is TGTGCCAGCAGTGAAGCGCGAGGGAATGGAAACAATCAGCCCCAGCATTTT.

A few counts support this clone. V is TRBV4-2 and J is TRBJ2-2; the D gene is possibly TRBD2 (6 bases). Per the germline V gene, CDR1 is LGHNA and CDR2 is YNFKEQ. The CDR3 consists of 18 residues. Trimming left V 4 bases short and J 3 bases short, with 21 bases between. Written as DNA, the CDR3 is TGTGCCAGCAGCCGCTCGGGGGAGGTACGTGGGGACACCGGGGAGCTGTTTTTT. Protein sequence: CASSRSGEVRGDTGELFF.

This chain joins TRBV7-3 and TRBJ2-5, with TRBD2 matching 11 bases. V lost 3 bases to trimming and J lost 5 bases; unmatched junction nucleotides: 5. This CDR3 is built from 15 residues. Germline CDR1 is SGHTA and CDR2 is FQGTGA. This CDR3 is CASSLLSGGAETQYF. The CDR3 DNA sequence: TGTGCCAGCAGCTTGCTTAGCGGGGGGGCCGAGACCCAGTACTTC.

This clone was found a few times. V usage is TRBV6-5 and J usage is TRBJ1-1, with unresolved D. The germline V gene encodes CDR1 MNHEY and CDR2 SVGAGI. Trimming pared 0 bases from V and 1 base from J, leaving 9 bases between. The CDR3 is 15 amino acids. This chain's CDR3 is CASSYSNEGNTEAFF. The CDR3 bases are TGTGCCAGCAGTTACTCCAATGAGGGGAACACTGAAGCTTTCTTT.

V is TRBV5-8 and J is TRBJ1-1, with 10 bases identical to TRBD1. The V and J ends lost 0 bases and 3 bases, in that order; junction bases with no gene match: 8. Germline lookup yields CDR1 SGHTS and CDR2 YDEGEE. CDR3 length equals 17 residues. CDR3 coding DNA: TGTGCCAGCAGCTTGGGATGGACAGGGGGAACTGACACTGAAGCTTTCTTT. Translating gives CASSLGWTGGTDTEAFF.

The J gene is TRBJ1-1, the V gene TRBV2; 10 bases are a match to TRBD1. Losses at the gene ends were 7 bases for V and 4 bases for J; bases not matched to a gene: 9. The CDR3 has 15 amino acids. The germline V gene has CDR1 SNHLY and CDR2 FYNNEI. The CDR3 DNA is TGTGCCAGCACCCCTAAGACAGGGGGCTTCACTGAAGCTTTCTTT. This sequence encodes CASTPKTGGFTEAFF.

The chain carries TRBV7-9 and TRBJ2-1; 9 bases line up with TRBD2. The CDR3 is made up of 15 amino acids. After removal of 4 bases from V and 3 bases from J, the junction contained 4 bases not matched to a gene. Germline V gene data show CDR1 as SEHNR and CDR2 as FQNEAQ (reference sequence). CDR3 sequence (DNA): TGTGCCAGCAGCTATAGCGGGAGTGGCTACAATGAGCAGTTCTTC. Its protein product is CASSYSGSGYNEQFF. Looking up the rest from reference TRBV7-9 and TRBJ2-1 gives the full variable domain: DTGVSQNPRHKITKRGQNVTFRCDPISEHNRLYWYRQTLGQGPEFLTYFQNEAQLEKSRLLSDRFSAERPKGSFSTLEIQRTEQGDSAMYLCASSYSGSGYNEQFFGPGTRLTVL.

This chain joins TRBV6-5 and TRBJ2-1; D gene ambiguous. CDR1 is MNHEY, CDR2 SVGAGI, per germline. With 7 bases removed from V and 7 bases from J, the gap between germline ends came to 8 bases. The length of the CDR3 is 11 residues. CDR3 sequence: CASKEENEQFF. The CDR3 DNA is TGTGCCAGCAAAGAGGAGAATGAGCAGTTCTTC.

This clone was found a few times. V usage is TRBV14 and J usage is TRBJ1-1; TRBD1 aligns across 7 bases. CDR3 size: 13 residues. CDR1 is SGHDN and CDR2 is FVKESK in the germline V gene. J gave up 0 bases and V 8 bases, and 3 bases lay outside the gene matches. CDR3 in amino acids: CASSGQLNTEAFF. CDR3 coding DNA: TGTGCCAGCTCGGGACAGCTGAACACTGAAGCTTTCTTT. The complete variable domain, with remaining parts taken from reference TRBV14 and TRBJ1-1, reads EAGVTQFPSHSVIEKGQTVTLRCDPISGHDNLYWYRRVMGKEIKFLLHFVKESKQDESGMPNNRFLAERTGGTYSTLKVQPAELEDSGVYFCASSGQLNTEAFFGQGTRLTVV.

The rearrangement uses TRBV7-7 and TRBJ2-1; 7 bases are a match to TRBD2. The germline V gene encodes CDR1 SSHAT and CDR2 FNYEAQ (reference sequence). This CDR3 contains 16 residues. V shed 8 bases, J shed 2 bases, and the junction held 12 bases outside the gene matches. The chain's CDR3 is CASSSSAGVAYNEQFF. CDR3 sequence (DNA): TGTGCCAGCTCTTCTTCGGCGGGAGTCGCCTACAATGAGCAGTTCTTC.

The rearrangement uses TRBV3-1 (or the pseudogene TRBV3-2) and TRBJ1-3, with a possible D match to TRBD1 (6 bases). This CDR3 has 14 residues. The germline V gene encodes CDR1 LGHDT and CDR2 YNNKEL (reference sequence). The V gene lost 2 bases and the J gene lost 1 base, with 6 bases spanning the gap. Here the CDR3 reads CASSQQGSGNTIYF. CDR3 bases: TGTGCCAGCAGCCAACAGGGGTCTGGAAACACCATATATTTT.

CDR3 sequence: CASKLAVTSYEQYF. CDR3 DNA: TGTGCCAGCAAGCTAGCGGTCACCTCCTACGAGCAGTACTTC. This chain joins TRBV7-8 and TRBJ2-7; 7 bases are shared with TRBD2. V trimming: 7 bases; J trimming: 0 bases; junction bases outside the gene matches: 6. Germline V gives CDR1 SGHVS, CDR2 FQNEAQ. The CDR3 is 14 residues long. The whole variable domain, filled in from reference TRBV7-8 and TRBJ2-7, reads GAGVSQSPRYKVAKRGQDVALRCDPISGHVSLFWYQQALGQGPEFLTYFQNEAQLDKSGLPSDRFFAERPEGSVSTLKIQRTQQEDSAVYLCASKLAVTSYEQYFGPGTRLTVT.

The J gene is TRBJ2-1, the V gene TRBV4-1; TRBD2 matches 12 bases. This CDR3 comprises 17 residues. CDR1 MGHRA and CDR2 YSYEKL come from the germline V gene. Trimming at V came to 3 bases and at J to 7 bases, leaving 10 bases not matched to a gene. The CDR3 nucleotides are TGCGCCAGCAGCCAGCATATGACTAGCGGGAGCGCGAATGAGCAGTTCTTC. Its protein product is CASSQHMTSGSANEQFF.

In its sample, this clone was seen a few times. The V call is TRBV5-1, the J call TRBJ1-2; 8 bases match TRBD1. With 3 bases clipped from V and 4 bases from J, the junction kept 5 bases outside the gene matches. Germline V gene lookup returns CDR1 SGHRS and CDR2 YFSETQ. The CDR3 spans 14 residues. The CDR3 loop is CASSSGGRVYGYTF. CDR3 sequence (DNA): TGCGCCAGCAGCTCAGGGGGCCGAGTCTATGGCTACACCTTC.

The genes are TRBV6-5 and TRBJ1-5, with D tentatively TRBD1 (6 bases). The V and J ends lost 8 bases and 4 bases respectively, with 15 bases between them. The CDR3 loop spans 14 amino acids. CDR1 and CDR2 from the germline V gene are MNHEY and SVGAGI. The CDR3 here is CASFWGPGNQPQHF. In nucleotides, the CDR3 is TGTGCCAGCTTTTGGGGGCCAGGGAATCAGCCCCAGCATTTT.

This chain connects TRBV2 to TRBJ2-1; D is possibly TRBD2 (5 bases). Germline loops: CDR1 SNHLY, CDR2 FYNNEI. The V end lost 6 bases, the J end lost 3 bases, and 6 bases lay between the germline ends. CDR3 length: 12 amino acids. In DNA, the CDR3 is TGTGCCAGCAGCGGGGACTACAATGAGCAGTTCTTC. Its translation: CASSGDYNEQFF.

The chain has TRBV3-1 (or the pseudogene TRBV3-2) and TRBJ1-1; D not certain. The CDR3 has 16 residues. V was cut by 7 bases and J by 2 bases, with 20 bases left in between. Germline V CDR1 and CDR2: LGHDT, YNNKEL (reference sequence). DNA of the CDR3: TGTGCCAGCACCTCGGGAGGACGGACGGTCAACACTGAAGCTTTCTTT. Protein product: CASTSGGRTVNTEAFF.

J is TRBJ2-1 and V is TRBV28, with TRBD2 matching 7 bases. The CDR3 loop spans 14 amino acids. Germline CDR1 and CDR2: MDHEN and SYDVKM. The V and J ends lost 3 bases and 4 bases, in that order; junction bases with no gene match: 3. The CDR3 DNA follows: TGTGCCAGCAGTTTGCGGGGAGGGTACAATGAGCAGTTCTTC. Amino acids: CASSLRGGYNEQFF.

DNA of the CDR3: TGTGCCAGCAGTGAACGGAGCTCTGGAAACACCATATATTTT. Amino acids: CASSERSSGNTIYF. The rearrangement links TRBV6-1 to TRBJ1-3; D is ambiguous. V lost 2 bases to trimming and J lost 0 bases, with 5 bases between them. The CDR3 covers 14 residues. Germline V gene data show CDR1 as MNHNS and CDR2 as SASEGT.

This clone occurred a few times. The chain is built from TRBV29-1 and TRBJ1-2; 8 positions agree with TRBD1. The CDR3 extends over 16 amino acids. Per germline, CDR1 SQVTM and CDR2 ANQGSEA. J gave up 4 bases and V 8 bases, and 18 bases lay outside the gene matches. CDR3 loop: CSPRADRVPRLYGYTF. The CDR3 DNA sequence: TGCAGCCCCAGAGCGGACAGGGTGCCCCGTCTCTATGGCTACACCTTC.

The chain has TRBV4-2 and TRBJ2-3; 9 bases align to TRBD2. The CDR3 loop spans 15 amino acids. The J segment lost 4 bases and the V segment lost 2 bases, leaving 4 bases of the junction unmatched. From germline, CDR1 is LGHNA and CDR2 YNFKEQ. This CDR3 is CASSQFSGSADTQYF. The CDR3 DNA is TGTGCCAGCAGCCAATTTAGCGGGAGTGCAGATACGCAGTATTTT.

The rearrangement joins TRBV12-3 or TRBV12-4 to TRBJ1-2; D possibly corresponds to TRBD1 (6 bases). The CDR3 contains 13 residues. The V gene lost 5 bases and the J gene lost 5 bases, with 12 bases spanning the gap. The chain's CDR3 is CASSADRNYGYTF. The CDR3 nucleotides are TGTGCCAGCAGTGCAGACAGGAATTATGGCTACACCTTC.

This clone was recorded once. The chain carries TRBV28 and TRBJ1-1; no reliable D call. Trimming took 3 bases from V and 0 from J, leaving 8 bases between them. The CDR3 length is 14 residues. The germline gives CDR1 MDHEN, CDR2 SYDVKM. CDR3 nucleotide sequence: TGTGCCAGCAGTTTGCGACAACTGAACACTGAAGCTTTCTTT. Protein product: CASSLRQLNTEAFF.

The chain has TRBV19 and TRBJ1-1; the D gene is possibly TRBD1 (5 bases). This CDR3 is 14 amino acids long. V was clipped by 3 bases and J by 5 bases, with 13 bases between them. Germline V lookup: CDR1 LNHDA, CDR2 SQIVND (reference sequence). CDR3 sequence reads: CASSIGGGSTEAFF. In DNA form, the CDR3 reads TGTGCCAGTAGTATCGGGGGAGGTTCAACTGAAGCTTTCTTT.

This chain joins TRBV6-5 and TRBJ1-2, with 8 bases lining up with TRBD1. Per germline, CDR1 MNHEY and CDR2 SVGAGI. Trimming at V came to 7 bases and at J to 1 base, leaving 8 bases not matched to a gene. The CDR3 runs 15 residues. DNA of the CDR3: TGTGCCAGCACTATCCGGACAGGGAGTAACTATGGCTACACCTTC. This encodes CASTIRTGSNYGYTF.